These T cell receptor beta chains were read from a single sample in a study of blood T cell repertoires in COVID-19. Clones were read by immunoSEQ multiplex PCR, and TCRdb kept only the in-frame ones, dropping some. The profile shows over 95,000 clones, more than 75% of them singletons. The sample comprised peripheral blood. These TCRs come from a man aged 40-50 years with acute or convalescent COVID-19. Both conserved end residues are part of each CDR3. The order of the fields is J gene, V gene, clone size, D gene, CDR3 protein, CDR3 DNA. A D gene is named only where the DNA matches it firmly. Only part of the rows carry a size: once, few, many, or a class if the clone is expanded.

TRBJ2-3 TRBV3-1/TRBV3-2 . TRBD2 CASSQAPLGLAERTSTDTQYF TGTGCCAGCAGCCAAGCCCCCTTGGGACTAGCGGAGAGGACTAGCACAGATACGCAGTATTTT
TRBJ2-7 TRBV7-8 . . CASSLGRLSYEQYF TGTGCCAGCAGCTTGGGGAGGTTGTCCTACGAGCAGTACTTC
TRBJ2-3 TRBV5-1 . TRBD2 CASRRAGGTDTQYF TGCGCCAGCAGGAGAGCGGGAGGCACAGATACGCAGTATTTT
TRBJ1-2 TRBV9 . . CASSVADQSFYGYTF TGTGCCAGCAGCGTAGCCGATCAGTCCTTCTATGGCTACACCTTC
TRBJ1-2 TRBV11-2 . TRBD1 CASSLRPSDRAYGYTF TGTGCCAGCAGCTTAAGGCCCTCGGACAGGGCTTATGGCTACACCTTC
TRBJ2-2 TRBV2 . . CASSEATGNTGELFF TGTGCCAGCAGTGAAGCAACAGGGAACACCGGGGAGCTGTTTTTT
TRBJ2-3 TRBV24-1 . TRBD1 CATSDATAGTGIPDTQYF TGTGCCACCAGTGACGCAACCGCCGGGACAGGGATCCCAGATACGCAGTATTTT
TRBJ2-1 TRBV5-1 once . CASSLPGPNEQFF TGCGCCAGCAGCTTGCCAGGCCCCAATGAGCAGTTCTTC
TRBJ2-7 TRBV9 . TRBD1 CATSEGASSYEQYF TGTGCCACCTCCGAGGGGGCGAGCTCCTACGAGCAGTACTTC
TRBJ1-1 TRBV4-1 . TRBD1 CASSQGYRGRNTEAFF TGCGCCAGCAGCCAAGGTTACAGGGGGCGGAACACTGAAGCTTTCTTT
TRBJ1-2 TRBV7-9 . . CASSLDSNYGYTF TGTGCCAGCAGCTTGGACAGCAACTATGGCTACACCTTC
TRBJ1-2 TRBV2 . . CASSTQGSGYGYTF TGTGCCAGCAGTACCCAGGGATCCGGCTATGGCTACACCTTC
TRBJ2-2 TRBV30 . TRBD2 CAWSVPLAEYTGELFF TGTGCCTGGAGTGTACCACTAGCGGAATACACCGGGGAGCTGTTTTTT
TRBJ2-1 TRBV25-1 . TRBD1 CASEPSGTGAGNEQFF TGTGCCAGCGAACCCTCCGGGACAGGGGCTGGGAATGAGCAGTTCTTC
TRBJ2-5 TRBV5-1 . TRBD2 CASSLTGLAGGVGQTQYF TGCGCCAGCAGCTTAACGGGACTAGCGGGGGGCGTTGGACAGACCCAGTACTTC
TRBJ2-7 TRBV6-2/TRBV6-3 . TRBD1 CASSQRDRIGEQYF TGTGCCAGCAGTCAACGGGACAGGATAGGCGAGCAGTACTTC